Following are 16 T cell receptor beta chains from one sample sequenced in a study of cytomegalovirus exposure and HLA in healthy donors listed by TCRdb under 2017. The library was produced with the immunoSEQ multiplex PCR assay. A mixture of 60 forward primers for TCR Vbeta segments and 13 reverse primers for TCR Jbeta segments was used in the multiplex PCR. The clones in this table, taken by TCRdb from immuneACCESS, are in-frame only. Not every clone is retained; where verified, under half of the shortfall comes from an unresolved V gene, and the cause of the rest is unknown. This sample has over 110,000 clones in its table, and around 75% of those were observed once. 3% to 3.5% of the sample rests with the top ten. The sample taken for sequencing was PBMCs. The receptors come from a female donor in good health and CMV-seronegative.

The CDR3 spells CASTFPGYGYTF. CDR3 coding DNA: TGTGCCAGTACCTTCCCGGGCTATGGCTACACCTTC. V usage is TRBV19 and J usage is TRBJ1-2; D gene uncertain. This CDR3 has 12 amino acids. V lost 7 bases to trimming and J lost 4 bases, with 10 bases between them. Germline V gene sequence: CDR1 LNHDA, CDR2 SQIVND (reference sequence).

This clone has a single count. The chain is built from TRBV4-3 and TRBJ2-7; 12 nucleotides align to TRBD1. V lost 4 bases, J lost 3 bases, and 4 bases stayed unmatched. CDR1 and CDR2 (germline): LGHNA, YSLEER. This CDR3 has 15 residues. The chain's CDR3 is CASSPGQGAFYEQYF. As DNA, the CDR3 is TGCGCCAGCAGCCCGGGACAGGGGGCCTTCTACGAGCAGTACTTC.

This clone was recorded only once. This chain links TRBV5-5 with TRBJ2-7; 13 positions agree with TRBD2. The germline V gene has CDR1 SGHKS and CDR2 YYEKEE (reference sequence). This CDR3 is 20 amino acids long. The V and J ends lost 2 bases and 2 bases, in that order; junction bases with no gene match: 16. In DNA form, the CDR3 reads TGTGCCAGCAGCTTCCGCCCCAGCCCCGGGACTAGCGGGATTGCCTACGAGCAGTACTTC. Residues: CASSFRPSPGTSGIAYEQYF.

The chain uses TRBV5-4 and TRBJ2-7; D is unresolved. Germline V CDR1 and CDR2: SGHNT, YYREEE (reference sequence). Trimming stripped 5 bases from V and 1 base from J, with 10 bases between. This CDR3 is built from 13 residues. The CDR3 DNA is TGTGCCAGCAGTCGAGAGGTATCCTACGAGCAGTACTTC. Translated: CASSREVSYEQYF.

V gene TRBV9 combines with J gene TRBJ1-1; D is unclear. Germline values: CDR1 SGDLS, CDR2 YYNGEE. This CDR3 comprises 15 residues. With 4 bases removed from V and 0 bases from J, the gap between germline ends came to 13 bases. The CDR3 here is CASSPEVSMNTEAFF. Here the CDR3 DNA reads TGTGCCAGCAGCCCTGAGGTAAGCATGAACACTGAAGCTTTCTTT.

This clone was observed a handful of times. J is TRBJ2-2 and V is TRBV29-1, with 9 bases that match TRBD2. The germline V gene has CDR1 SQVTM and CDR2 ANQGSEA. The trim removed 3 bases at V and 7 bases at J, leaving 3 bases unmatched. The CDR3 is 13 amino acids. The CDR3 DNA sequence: TGCAGCGTTGACGGGACTAGCAACGGGGAGCTGTTTTTT. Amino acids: CSVDGTSNGELFF.

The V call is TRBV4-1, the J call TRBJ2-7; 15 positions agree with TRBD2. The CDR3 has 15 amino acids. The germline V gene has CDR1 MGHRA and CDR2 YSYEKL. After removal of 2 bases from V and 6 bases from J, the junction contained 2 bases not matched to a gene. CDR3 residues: CASSQPGLAGGEQYF. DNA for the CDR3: TGCGCCAGCAGCCAACCGGGACTAGCGGGAGGCGAGCAGTACTTC.

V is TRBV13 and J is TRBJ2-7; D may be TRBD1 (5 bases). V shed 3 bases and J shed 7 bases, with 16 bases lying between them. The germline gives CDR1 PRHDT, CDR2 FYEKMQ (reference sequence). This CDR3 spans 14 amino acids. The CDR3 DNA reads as TGTGCCAGCAGCTTCAGGGTGTTGGCGGAGGAGCAGTACTTC. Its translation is CASSFRVLAEEQYF.

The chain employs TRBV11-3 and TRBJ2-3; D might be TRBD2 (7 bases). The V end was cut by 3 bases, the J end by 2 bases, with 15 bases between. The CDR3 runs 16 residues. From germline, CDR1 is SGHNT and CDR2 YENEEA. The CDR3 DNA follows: TGTGCCAGCAGCTTTGGGGGGAGGGGGAACACAGATACGCAGTATTTT. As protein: CASSFGGRGNTDTQYF. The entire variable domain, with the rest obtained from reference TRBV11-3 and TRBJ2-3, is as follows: EAGVVQSPRYKIIEKKQPVAFWCNPISGHNTLYWYLQNLGQGPELLIRYENEEAVDDSQLPKDRFSAERLKGVDSTLKIQPAELGDSAVYLCASSFGGRGNTDTQYFGPGTRLTVL.

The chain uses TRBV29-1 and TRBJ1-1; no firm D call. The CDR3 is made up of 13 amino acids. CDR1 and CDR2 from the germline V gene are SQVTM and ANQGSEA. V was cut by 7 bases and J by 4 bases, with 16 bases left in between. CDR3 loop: CSAMRTWGTEAFF. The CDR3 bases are TGCAGCGCGATGCGGACTTGGGGCACTGAAGCTTTCTTT. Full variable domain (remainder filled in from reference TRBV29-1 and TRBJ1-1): SAVISQKPSRDICQRGTSLTIQCQVDSQVTMMFWYRQQPGQSLTLIATANQGSEATYESGFVIDKFPISRPNLTFSTLTVSNMSPEDSSIYLCSAMRTWGTEAFFGQGTRLTVV.

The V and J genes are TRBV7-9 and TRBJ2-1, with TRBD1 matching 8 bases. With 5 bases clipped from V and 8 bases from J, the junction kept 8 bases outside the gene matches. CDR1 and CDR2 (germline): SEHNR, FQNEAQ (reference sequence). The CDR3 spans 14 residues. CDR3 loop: CASSLTGAADEQFF. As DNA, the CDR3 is TGTGCCAGCAGCCTGACAGGGGCTGCTGATGAGCAGTTCTTC. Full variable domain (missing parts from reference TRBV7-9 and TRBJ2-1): DTGVSQNPRHKITKRGQNVTFRCDPISEHNRLYWYRQTLGQGPEFLTYFQNEAQLEKSRLLSDRFSAERPKGSFSTLEIQRTEQGDSAMYLCASSLTGAADEQFFGPGTRLTVL.

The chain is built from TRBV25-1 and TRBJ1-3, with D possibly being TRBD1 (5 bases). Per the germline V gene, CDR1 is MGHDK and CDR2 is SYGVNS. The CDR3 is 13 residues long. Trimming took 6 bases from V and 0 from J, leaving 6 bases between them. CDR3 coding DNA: TGTGCCAGCAGGACAGACTCTGGAAACACCATATATTTT. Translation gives CASRTDSGNTIYF.

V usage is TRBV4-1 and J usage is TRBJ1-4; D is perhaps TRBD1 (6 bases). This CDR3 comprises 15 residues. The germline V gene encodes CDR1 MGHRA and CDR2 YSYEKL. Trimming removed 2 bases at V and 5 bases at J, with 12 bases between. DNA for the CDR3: TGCGCCAGCAGCCAACCTAACAGGGCAAATGAAAAACTGTTTTTT. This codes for CASSQPNRANEKLFF.

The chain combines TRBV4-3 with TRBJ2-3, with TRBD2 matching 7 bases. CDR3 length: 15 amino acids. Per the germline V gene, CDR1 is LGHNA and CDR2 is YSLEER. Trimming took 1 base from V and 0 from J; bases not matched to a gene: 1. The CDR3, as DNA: TGCGCCAGCAGCCAAGCGGGGGGTAGCACAGATACGCAGTATTTT. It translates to CASSQAGGSTDTQYF.

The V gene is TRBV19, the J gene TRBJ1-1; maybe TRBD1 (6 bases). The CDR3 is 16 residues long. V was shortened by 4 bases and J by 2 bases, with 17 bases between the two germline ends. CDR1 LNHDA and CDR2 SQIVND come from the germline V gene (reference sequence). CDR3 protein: CASSTPYRALNTEAFF. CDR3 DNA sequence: TGTGCCAGTAGTACCCCCTACAGGGCCCTAAACACTGAAGCTTTCTTT.

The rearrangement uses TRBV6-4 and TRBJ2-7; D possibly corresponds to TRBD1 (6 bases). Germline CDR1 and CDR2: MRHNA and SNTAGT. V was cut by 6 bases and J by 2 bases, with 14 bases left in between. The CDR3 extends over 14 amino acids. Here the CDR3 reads CASREPQGTYEQYF. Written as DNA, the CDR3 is TGTGCCAGCAGAGAGCCACAGGGAACCTACGAGCAGTACTTC.